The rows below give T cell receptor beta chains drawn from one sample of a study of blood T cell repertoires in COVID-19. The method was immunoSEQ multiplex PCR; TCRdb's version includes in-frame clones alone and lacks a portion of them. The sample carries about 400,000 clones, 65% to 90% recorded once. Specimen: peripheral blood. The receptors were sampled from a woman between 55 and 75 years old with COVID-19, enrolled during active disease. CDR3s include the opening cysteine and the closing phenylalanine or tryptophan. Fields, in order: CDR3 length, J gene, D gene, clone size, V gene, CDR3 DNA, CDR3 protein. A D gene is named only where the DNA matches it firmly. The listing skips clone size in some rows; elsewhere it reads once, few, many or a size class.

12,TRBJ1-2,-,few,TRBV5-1,TGCGCCAGCAGCTTGGCGGGGGATGGCTACACCTTC,CASSLAGDGYTF
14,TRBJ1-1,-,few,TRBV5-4,TGTGCCAGCAGCTCTGGACAGAAGGGCACTGAAGCTTTCTTT,CASSSGQKGTEAFF
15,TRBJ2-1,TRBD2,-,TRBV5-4,TGTGCCAGCAGCCCGGGGGGAGGGCCTGCGAATGAGCAGTTCTTC,CASSPGGGPANEQFF
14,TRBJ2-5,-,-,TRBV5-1,TGCGCCAGCAGCTTGGAAGGGGGTCGGGCGACCCAGTACTTC,CASSLEGGRATQYF
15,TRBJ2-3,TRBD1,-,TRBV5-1,TGCGCCAGCAGCTTGGCGGACAGGTACACAGATACGCAGTATTTT,CASSLADRYTDTQYF
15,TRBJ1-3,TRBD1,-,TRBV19,TGTGCCAGTAGTCCTCGACAGGGAGGCGGAAACACCATATATTTT,CASSPRQGGGNTIYF
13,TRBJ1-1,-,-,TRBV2,TGTGCCAGCCTCTGGGGGGGTAGGACTGAAGCTTTCTTT,CASLWGGRTEAFF
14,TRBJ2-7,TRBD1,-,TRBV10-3,TGTGCCATCAGTGCACAGGGGGCAAGTTACGAGCAGTACTTC,CAISAQGASYEQYF
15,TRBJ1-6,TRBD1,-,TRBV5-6,TGTGCCAGCAGCTTCTGGGACAGGGCTAATTCACCCCTCCACTTT,CASSFWDRANSPLHF
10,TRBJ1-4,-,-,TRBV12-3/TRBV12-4,TGTGCCAGCGGGGAGGAAAAACTGTTTTTT,CASGEEKLFF
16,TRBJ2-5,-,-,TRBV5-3,TGTGCCAGAAGCTCCCTCTCCGGCGCTCAGAGGGAGACCCAGTACTTC,CARSSLSGAQRETQYF
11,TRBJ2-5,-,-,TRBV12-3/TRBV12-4,TGTGCCAGCAGTTTCGGGGAGACCCAGTACTTC,CASSFGETQYF
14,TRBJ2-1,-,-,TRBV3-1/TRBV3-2,TGTGCCAGCAGCCAGGGGTACAGGGTAGATGAGCAGTTCTTC,CASSQGYRVDEQFF
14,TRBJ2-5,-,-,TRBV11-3,TGTGCCAGCAGCCCCGCAGGGGTCCTGAAGACCCAGTACTTC,CASSPAGVLKTQYF
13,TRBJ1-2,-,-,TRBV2,TGTGCCAGCAGTGAAGGGCAGGGGAGAGGCTACACCTTC,CASSEGQGRGYTF
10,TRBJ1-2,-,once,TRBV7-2,TGTGCCAGCAGCCGAACAGGGAGGGCCTTC,CASSRTGRAF
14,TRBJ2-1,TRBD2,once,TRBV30,TGTGCCTGGAGTGTAATGGCGGGGGGGATCATAGAGTTCTTC,CAWSVMAGGIIEFF
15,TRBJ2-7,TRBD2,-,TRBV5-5,TGTGCCAGCAGGTTTCTAGCGGGGGGGCCTTACGAGCAGTACTTC,CASRFLAGGPYEQYF
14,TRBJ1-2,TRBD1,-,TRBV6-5,TGTGCCAGCAGTTACGGGGGACAGGGTCTGGGCTACACCTTC,CASSYGGQGLGYTF
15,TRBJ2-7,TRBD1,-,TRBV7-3,TGTGCCAGCAGCTACAGGGGTCTCGGATCCTACGAGCAGTACTTC,CASSYRGLGSYEQYF
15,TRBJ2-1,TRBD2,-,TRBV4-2,TGTGCCAGCAGCCAAGATCCTAGCGGGTACAATGAGCAGTTCTTC,CASSQDPSGYNEQFF
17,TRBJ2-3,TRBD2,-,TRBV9,TGTGCCAGCAGCGTAGGATTAGCGGGGGGGCCGGCAGATACGCAGTATTTT,CASSVGLAGGPADTQYF
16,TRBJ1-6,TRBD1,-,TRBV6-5,TGTGCCAGCAGTTACCAGCAATACAGGGGCGATTCACCCCTCCACTTT,CASSYQQYRGDSPLHF
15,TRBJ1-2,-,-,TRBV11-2,TGTGCCAGCAGCTTAGGGACAGCTTACCTCTATGGCTACACCTTC,CASSLGTAYLYGYTF
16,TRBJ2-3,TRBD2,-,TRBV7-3,TGTGCCAGCAGCCGACTAGCGGGGGGCCTCACAGATACGCAGTATTTT,CASSRLAGGLTDTQYF
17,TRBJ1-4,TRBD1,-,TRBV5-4,TGTGCCAGCAGCCCCGGGGACAGGGGGCTCAATGTTGAAAAACTGTTTTTT,CASSPGDRGLNVEKLFF
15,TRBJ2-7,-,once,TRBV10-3,TGTGCCATCAGTGAGGTAGTAGCGAGGGCCTACGAGCAGTACTTC,CAISEVVARAYEQYF
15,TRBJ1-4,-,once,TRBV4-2,TGTGCCAGCAGCCAAGATCGGGGGACGGGCTTAGAACTGTTTTTT,CASSQDRGTGLELFF
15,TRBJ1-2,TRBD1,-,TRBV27,TGTGCCAGCGGCCCTACAGGGGGAGGGGGTAGTGGCTACACCTTC,CASGPTGGGGSGYTF
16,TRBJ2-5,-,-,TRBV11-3,TGTGCCAGCAGCTTAGGCGTGTCTGGTAACCAAGAGACCCAGTACTTC,CASSLGVSGNQETQYF
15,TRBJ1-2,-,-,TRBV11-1,TGTGCCAGCAGCGCCCGGACTCAAGGGAACTATGGCTACACCTTC,CASSARTQGNYGYTF
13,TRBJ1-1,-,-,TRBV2,TGTGCCAGCAATGGGGGACAGAACACTGAAGCTTTCTTT,CASNGGQNTEAFF
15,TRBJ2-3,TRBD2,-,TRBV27,TGTGCCAGCAGTCTCCGGGAGGCCGGGACAGATACGCAGTATTTT,CASSLREAGTDTQYF
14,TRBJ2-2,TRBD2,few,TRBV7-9,TGTGCCAGCACCCAGACTAGCGAAGACGGGGAGCTGTTTTTT,CASTQTSEDGELFF
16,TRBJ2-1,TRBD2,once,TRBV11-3,TGTGCCAGCAGCTTAGGAGGGGCTAGCGGGGTCAATGAGCAGTTCTTC,CASSLGGASGVNEQFF
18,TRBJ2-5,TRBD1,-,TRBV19,TGTGCCAGTAGTTATACCGGGACAGGGCTTGGGGTCCAAGAGACCCAGTACTTC,CASSYTGTGLGVQETQYF
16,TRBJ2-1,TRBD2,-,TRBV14,TGTGCCAGCAGCCAAGGTCTAGCGGGGGGCCACAATGAGCAGTTCTTC,CASSQGLAGGHNEQFF
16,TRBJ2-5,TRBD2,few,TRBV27,TGTGCCAGCAGTTTTGGGACTAGCGGGGCGCAAGAGACCCAGTACTTC,CASSFGTSGAQETQYF
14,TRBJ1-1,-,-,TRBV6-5,TGTGCCAGCACCCGCCGGGACAAGGGGTTTGAAGCTTTCTTT,CASTRRDKGFEAFF
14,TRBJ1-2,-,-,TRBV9,TGTGCCAGCACCCCCGGCAGGGCTAACTATGGCTACACCTTC,CASTPGRANYGYTF
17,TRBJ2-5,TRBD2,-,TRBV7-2,TGTGCCAGCAGCTTAGCGTGGACTAGCGGGGGGGAAGAGACCCAGTACTTC,CASSLAWTSGGEETQYF
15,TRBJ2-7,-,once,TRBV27,TGTGCCAGCCAAACCTCAGGGGTGCAAGCCTACGAGCAGTACTTC,CASQTSGVQAYEQYF
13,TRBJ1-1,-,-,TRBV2,TGTGCCACCCGCGCCGGGATGAACACTGAAGCTTTCTTT,CATRAGMNTEAFF
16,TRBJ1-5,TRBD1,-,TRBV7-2,TGTGCCAGCAGCGCGAACCTGGGGACAGGAAATCAGCCCCAGCATTTT,CASSANLGTGNQPQHF
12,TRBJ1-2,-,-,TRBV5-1,TGCGCCAGCAGCTTGCACAGTGATGGCTACACCTTC,CASSLHSDGYTF
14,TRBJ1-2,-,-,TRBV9,TGTGCCAGCAGCGTCGTCTGGCAGGGGAATGGCTACACCTTC,CASSVVWQGNGYTF
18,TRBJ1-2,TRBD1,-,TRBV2,TGTGCCAGCAGTGAGACTCTGGGTAGGGCAGGGGGACTCGGGGGCTACACCTTC,CASSETLGRAGGLGGYTF
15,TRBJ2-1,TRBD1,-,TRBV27,TGTGCCAGCAGCCGGCAGGGACAGGCTGACAATGAGCAGTTCTTC,CASSRQGQADNEQFF
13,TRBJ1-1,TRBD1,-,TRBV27,TGTGCCAGCAGTCGGGACGGACAGGTGGGAGCTTTCTTT,CASSRDGQVGAFF
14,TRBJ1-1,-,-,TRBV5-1,TGCGCCAGCAGCTTGATGCGCATGAACACTGAAGCTTTCTTT,CASSLMRMNTEAFF
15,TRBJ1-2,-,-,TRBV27,TGTGCCAGCAGTTTACAGGGAAGGGGGGGCTATGGCTACACCTTC,CASSLQGRGGYGYTF
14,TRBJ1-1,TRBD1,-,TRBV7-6,TGTGCCAGCAGCTCGGGACAGGGGGACACTGAAGCTTTCTTT,CASSSGQGDTEAFF
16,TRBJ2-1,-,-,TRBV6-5,TGTGCCAGCAGTTACTCCCCTAGCGCGGCATACAATGAGCAGTTCTTC,CASSYSPSAAYNEQFF
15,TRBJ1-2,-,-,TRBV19,TGTGCCAGTACCACCGGGGGGGCGGGTGACTATGGCTACACCTTC,CASTTGGAGDYGYTF